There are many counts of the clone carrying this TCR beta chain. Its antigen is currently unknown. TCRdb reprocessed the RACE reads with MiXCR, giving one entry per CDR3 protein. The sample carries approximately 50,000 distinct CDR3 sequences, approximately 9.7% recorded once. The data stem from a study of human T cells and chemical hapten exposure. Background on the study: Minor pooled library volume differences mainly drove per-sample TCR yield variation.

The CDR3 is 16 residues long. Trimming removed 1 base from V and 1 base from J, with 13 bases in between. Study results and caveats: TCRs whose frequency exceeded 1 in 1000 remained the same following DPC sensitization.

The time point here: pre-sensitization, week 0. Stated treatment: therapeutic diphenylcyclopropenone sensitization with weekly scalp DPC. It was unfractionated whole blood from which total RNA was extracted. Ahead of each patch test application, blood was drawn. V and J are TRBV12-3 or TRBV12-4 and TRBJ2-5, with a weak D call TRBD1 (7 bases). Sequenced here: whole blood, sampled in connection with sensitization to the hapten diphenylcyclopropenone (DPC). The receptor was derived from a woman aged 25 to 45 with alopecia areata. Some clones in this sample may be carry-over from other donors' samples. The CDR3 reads CASSLGSGGIQETQYF. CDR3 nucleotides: TGTGCCAGCAGTTTAGGGTCAGGGGGGATCCAAGAGACCCAGTACTTC.